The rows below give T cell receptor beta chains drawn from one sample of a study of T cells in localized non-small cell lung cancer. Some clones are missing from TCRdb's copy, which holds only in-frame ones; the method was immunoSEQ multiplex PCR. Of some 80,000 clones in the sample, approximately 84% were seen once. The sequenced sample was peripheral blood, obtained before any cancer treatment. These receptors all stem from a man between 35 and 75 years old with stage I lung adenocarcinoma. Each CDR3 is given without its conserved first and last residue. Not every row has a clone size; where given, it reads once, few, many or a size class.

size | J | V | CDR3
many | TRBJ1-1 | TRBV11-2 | ASSWEGKNTEAF
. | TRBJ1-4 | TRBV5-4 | ASKPQGGNEKLF
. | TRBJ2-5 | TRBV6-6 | ASSSLSGRRGETQY
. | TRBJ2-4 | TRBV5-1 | ASSLRQGYAIQY
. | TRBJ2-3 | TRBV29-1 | SANDRMGVDTQY
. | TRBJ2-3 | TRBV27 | ASRGLVGGDTQY
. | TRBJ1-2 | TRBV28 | ASSLTSLAQGAGYT
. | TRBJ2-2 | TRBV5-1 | ASSLALAGGPNTGELF
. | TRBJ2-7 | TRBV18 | ASSPGQGGSYEQY
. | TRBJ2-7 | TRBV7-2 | ASHRGSGDEQY
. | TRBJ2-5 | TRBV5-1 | ASREETQY
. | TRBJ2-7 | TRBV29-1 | SVGGTGSYEQY
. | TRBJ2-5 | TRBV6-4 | ASSDPRSGEGETQY
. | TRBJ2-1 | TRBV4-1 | ASSQDTGARGDEQF
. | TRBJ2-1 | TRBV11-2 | ASSILAGASGINEQF
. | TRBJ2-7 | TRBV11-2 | ASSLERLGEQY
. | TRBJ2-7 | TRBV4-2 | ASSQDWSGIRNEQY
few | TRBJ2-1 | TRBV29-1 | SVEDVGRGGQF
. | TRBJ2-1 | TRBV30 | AWTPGGQRGPEQF
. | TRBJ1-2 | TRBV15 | ATSRAGWDPNYGYT
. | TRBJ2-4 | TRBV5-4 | ASSLDLAKNIQY
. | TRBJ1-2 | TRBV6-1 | ASNPSDRGHGYT
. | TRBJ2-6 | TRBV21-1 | ASSSRDRASSGANVLT
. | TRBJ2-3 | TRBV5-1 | ASSSQPGQSTDTQY
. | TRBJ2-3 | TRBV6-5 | ASSYSTGGEDTQY
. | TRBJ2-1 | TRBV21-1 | ASSKDWTGDINEQF
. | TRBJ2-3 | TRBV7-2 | ASTPQTDTQY
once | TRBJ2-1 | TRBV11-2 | ASSLVGQINEQF
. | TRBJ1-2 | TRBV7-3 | ASSKTGAYGYT
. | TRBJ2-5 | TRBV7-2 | ASSSLGTQY
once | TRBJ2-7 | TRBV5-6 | ASSWGGTSGIYEQY
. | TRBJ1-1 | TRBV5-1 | ASSLDSRGTEAF
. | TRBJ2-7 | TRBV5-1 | ASSLTPPGAGGYEQY
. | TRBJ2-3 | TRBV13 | ASSSQGVQDTQY
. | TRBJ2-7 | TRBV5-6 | ASSLGSRAYEQY
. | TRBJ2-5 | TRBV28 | ASNPGGGRGRETQY
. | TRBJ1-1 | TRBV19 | ASSMDTLNTEAF
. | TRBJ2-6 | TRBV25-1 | ASSGHQNWANVLT
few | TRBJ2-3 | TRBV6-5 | ASRGLAENTDTQY
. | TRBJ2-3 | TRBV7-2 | ASSLVFLRRDTQY
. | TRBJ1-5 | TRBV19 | ASSILEINQPQH
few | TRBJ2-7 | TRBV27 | ASSLRVPDVNSNEQY
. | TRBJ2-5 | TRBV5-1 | ASSTGTSGIQKTQY
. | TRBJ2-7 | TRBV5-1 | ASSSGTGKIEQY
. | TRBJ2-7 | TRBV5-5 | ASSSQGLGGEQY
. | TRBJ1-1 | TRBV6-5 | ASSFPMNTEAF
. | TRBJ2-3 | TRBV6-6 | ASSSQSSLAADTQY
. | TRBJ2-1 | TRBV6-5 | ASSYSLAGFLNEQF
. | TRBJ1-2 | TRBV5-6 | ASSLWEGINRGYT
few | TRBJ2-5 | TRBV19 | ASKRDRGRETQY
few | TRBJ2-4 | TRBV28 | ASRGLGAPAKNIQY
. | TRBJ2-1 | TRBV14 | ASSLLTSGRGEQF
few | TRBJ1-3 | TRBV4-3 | ASSQDFTGSSGNTIY
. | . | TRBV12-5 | ASGQTRDPPYEQY